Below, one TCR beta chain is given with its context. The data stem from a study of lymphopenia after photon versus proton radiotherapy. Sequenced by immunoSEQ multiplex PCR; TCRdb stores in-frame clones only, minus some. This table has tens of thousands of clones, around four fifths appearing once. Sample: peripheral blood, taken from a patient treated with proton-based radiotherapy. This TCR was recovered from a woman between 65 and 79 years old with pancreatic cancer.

The CDR3 here is CASSSLGSPYEQYF. The CDR3 DNA reads as TGTGCCAGCAGCTCCCTAGGTAGCCCCTACGAGCAGTACTTC. The chain carries TRBV9 and TRBJ2-7; unclear D gene. V was pared by 4 bases and J by 2 bases, with 13 bases between. CDR1 SGDLS and CDR2 YYNGEE come from the germline V gene. The CDR3 has 14 amino acids.